The next 2 T cell receptor beta chains were all read from a single sample in a study of glioma-infiltrating T cells after dendritic cell vaccination. Specified time point: after dendritic cell vaccination, including at tumor progression/relapse. Produced via immunoSEQ multiplex PCR; TCRdb's table is partial and in-frame only. The sample has about 100,000 clones; 65% to 85% are singletons. Sample: blood, taken after dendritic cell vaccination. The receptors were gathered from a human donor with glioblastoma.

The rearrangement uses TRBV5-1 and TRBJ2-1; D is uncertain. CDR1 SGHRS and CDR2 YFSETQ come from the germline V gene. The CDR3 contains 14 residues. Trimming removed 0 bases from V and 5 bases from J, with 9 bases in between. The CDR3 DNA is TGCGCCAGCAGCTTGGAATCTAGGAACAATGAGCAGTTCTTC. Translated, it gives CASSLESRNNEQFF.

This clone was observed a few times. The rearrangement links TRBV6-1 to TRBJ2-3; no definite D call. The germline V gene has CDR1 MNHNS and CDR2 SASEGT. The CDR3 spans 14 residues. Trimming left V 5 bases short and J 0 bases short, with 9 bases between. The CDR3 sequence: CASSLDRSTDTQYF. The CDR3 DNA reads TGTGCCAGCAGTTTAGATCGAAGCACAGATACGCAGTATTTT.